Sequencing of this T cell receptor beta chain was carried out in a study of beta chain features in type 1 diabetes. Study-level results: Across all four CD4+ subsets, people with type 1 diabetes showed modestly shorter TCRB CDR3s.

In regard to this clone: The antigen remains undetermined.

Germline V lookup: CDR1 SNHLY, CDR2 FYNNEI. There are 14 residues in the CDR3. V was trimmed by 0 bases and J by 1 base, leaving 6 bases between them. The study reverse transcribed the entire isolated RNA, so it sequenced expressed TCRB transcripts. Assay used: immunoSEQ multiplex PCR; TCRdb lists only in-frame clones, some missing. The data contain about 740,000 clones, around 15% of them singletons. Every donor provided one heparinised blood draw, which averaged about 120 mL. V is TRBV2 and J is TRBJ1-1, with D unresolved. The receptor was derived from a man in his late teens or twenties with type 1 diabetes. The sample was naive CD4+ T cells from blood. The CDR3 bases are TGTGCCAGCAGTGAAGCCAGAGCGAACACTGAAGCTTTCTTT. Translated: CASSEARANTEAFF.